The 3 T cell receptor beta chains below come from one sample, sequenced in a study of blood T cell repertoires in COVID-19. Here immunoSEQ multiplex PCR was the method, and the copy in TCRdb shows in-frame clones only, minus some. Seen here are about 170,000 clones, about 80% observed once, and the top ten hold around 19%. The specimen was PBMCs or T cells enriched from blood (not recorded which). These receptors were taken from a woman in her seventies in a cohort exposed to, infected with or recovered from COVID-19 (not recorded which).

This chain joins TRBV5-1 and TRBJ2-7; 7 nucleotides agree with TRBD1. Trimming removed 4 bases from V and 2 bases from J; junction bases left unmatched: 6. The CDR3 runs to 14 residues. CDR1 and CDR2 from the germline V gene are SGHRS and YFSETQ. CDR3 loop: CASSQGTEAYEQYF. Written as DNA, the CDR3 is TGCGCCAGCAGCCAAGGGACAGAAGCCTACGAGCAGTACTTC.

This clone was seen a few times. This chain connects TRBV11-2 to TRBJ1-1, with D possibly being TRBD1 (6 bases). Germline V CDR1 and CDR2: SGHAT, FQNNGV. V lost 2 bases and J 3 bases, leaving 13 bases between the germline ends. The CDR3 spans 15 residues. For the CDR3, the DNA is TGTGCCAGCAGCTTATCAGGGGTCGCCTACACTGAAGCTTTCTTT. Translated, it gives CASSLSGVAYTEAFF.

The chain carries TRBV11-3 and TRBJ2-2, with D perhaps TRBD2 (5 bases). The CDR3 length is 13 residues. The V end lost 6 bases, the J end lost 4 bases, and 9 bases lay between the germline ends. CDR1 SGHNT and CDR2 YENEEA come from the germline V gene. This chain's CDR3 is CASRRSGTGELFF. DNA of the CDR3: TGTGCCAGCAGGAGGAGCGGCACCGGGGAGCTGTTTTTT.